These 19 T cell receptor beta chains came from one sample sequenced in a study of blood T cell repertoires in COVID-19. Sequencing used immunoSEQ multiplex PCR; TCRdb keeps in-frame clones, though not all of them. The sample holds about 110,000 clones, about two thirds seen once. Material: peripheral blood. The receptors derive from a woman aged 40 to 50 with acute or convalescent COVID-19.

Details on this clone: A much larger clone differs by one base, so this may be a read error. The chain has TRBV6-5 and TRBJ1-1, with TRBD1 identical over 9 bases. The germline V gene encodes CDR1 MNHEY and CDR2 SVGAGI. The CDR3 totals 14 residues. Trimming cost V 6 bases and J 1 base; bases outside gene matches: 3. The CDR3 loop is CASSRQGGNTEAFF. Here the CDR3 DNA reads TGTGCCAGCAGCCGACAGGGGGGGAACACTGAAGCTTTCTTT.

This clone was picked up a small number of times. V usage is TRBV5-1 and J usage is TRBJ2-5; D is unclear. Germline V gene sequence: CDR1 SGHRS, CDR2 YFSETQ. The CDR3 contains 14 residues. V gave up 0 bases and J gave up 4 bases, with 10 bases separating them. The CDR3 coding sequence is TGCGCCAGCAGCTTGGGCAATTCGGGAGAGACCCAGTACTTC. The encoded protein is CASSLGNSGETQYF.

DNA for the CDR3: TGTGCCTGGAGTGTACGGGGGGGCGGTAATACGCAGTATTTT. Translation gives CAWSVRGGGNTQYF. The chain has TRBV30 and TRBJ2-3; 8 nucleotides match TRBD2. Losses at the gene ends were 0 bases for V and 7 bases for J; bases not matched to a gene: 6. Germline V gene sequence: CDR1 GTSNPN, CDR2 SVGIG (reference sequence). The CDR3 extends over 14 amino acids.

The V call is TRBV7-2, the J call TRBJ2-7; 10 bases fit TRBD1. There are 15 residues in the CDR3. The ends lost 5 bases at V and 0 bases at J; junction bases unmatched: 4. Germline values: CDR1 SGHTA, CDR2 FQGNSA. DNA for the CDR3: TGTGCCAGCAGCCTCGGGACAGGGGACTCCTACGAGCAGTACTTC. Translation gives CASSLGTGDSYEQYF.

J is TRBJ1-1 and V is TRBV9; 12 bases fit TRBD1. Germline values: CDR1 SGDLS, CDR2 YYNGEE. Trimming at V came to 3 bases and at J to 3 bases, leaving 6 bases not matched to a gene. The CDR3 is 16 amino acids. The CDR3 protein is CASSGRGQGAHTEAFF. CDR3 DNA: TGTGCCAGCAGCGGTCGGGGACAGGGGGCGCACACTGAAGCTTTCTTT.

This rearrangement joins TRBV27 to TRBJ2-7; TRBD1 is a possible D gene (6 bases). The V end was cut by 5 bases, the J end by 4 bases, with 15 bases between. The CDR3 is 14 residues long. Looked up from germline, CDR1 is MNHEY and CDR2 is SMNVEV (reference sequence). The CDR3 DNA is TGTGCCAGCAGTGCACAGGGTAGGGGATACGAGCAGTACTTC. It codes for CASSAQGRGYEQYF.

The V and J genes are TRBV27 and TRBJ2-7, with 7 bases matching TRBD1. This CDR3 contains 15 residues. Germline-derived CDR1 and CDR2 are MNHEY and SMNVEV (reference sequence). Trimming removed 6 bases from V and 3 bases from J; junction bases left unmatched: 11. CDR3 loop: CASSPRQGIIYEQYF. The CDR3 DNA is TGTGCCAGCAGCCCTCGACAGGGCATCATCTACGAGCAGTACTTC.

The rearrangement joins TRBV11-2 to TRBJ2-1; 7 bases map to TRBD2. The CDR3 sequence is 12 residues long. In germline, CDR1 is SGHAT, CDR2 FQNNGV. Trimming removed 5 bases from V and 12 bases from J; junction bases left unmatched: 7. The CDR3 loop is CASSVLADPQFF. CDR3 bases: TGTGCCAGCAGCGTTCTAGCGGACCCGCAGTTCTTC.

The rearrangement uses TRBV6-2 or TRBV6-3 and TRBJ2-6, with 9 bases matching TRBD1. J was trimmed by 0 bases and V by 5 bases; bases with no gene match: 8. The germline V gene has CDR1 MNHEY and CDR2 SVGEGT. This CDR3 has 18 amino acids. CDR3 DNA: TGTGCCAGCAGTCACCCGGGACAGGGTGCCTCTGGGGCCAACGTCCTGACTTTC. Amino acids: CASSHPGQGASGANVLTF.

V gene TRBV6-5 combines with J gene TRBJ2-7; 7 bases are a match to TRBD1. This CDR3 has 14 residues. Germline loops: CDR1 MNHEY, CDR2 SVGAGI. J gave up 3 bases and V 6 bases, and 8 bases lay outside the gene matches. Here the CDR3 DNA reads TGTGCCAGCAGACGACAGGGTGTGTTCTACGAGCAGTACTTC. It is translated as CASRRQGVFYEQYF.

The chain has TRBV27 and TRBJ1-5; D might be TRBD1 (5 bases). The germline V gene has CDR1 MNHEY and CDR2 SMNVEV (reference sequence). Trimming cost V 3 bases and J 5 bases, with 8 bases left between them. This CDR3 contains 13 residues. CDR3 loop: CASSLGLYQPQHF. For the CDR3, the DNA is TGTGCCAGCAGTTTGGGACTATATCAGCCCCAGCATTTT.

V gene TRBV12-3 or TRBV12-4 combines with J gene TRBJ1-1; no clear D gene. V was pared by 1 base and J by 4 bases, with 4 bases between. The length of the CDR3 is 12 residues. The CDR3, as DNA: TGTGCCAGCAGTTTAGGGAGCACTGAAGCTTTCTTT. It specifies CASSLGSTEAFF.

The genes are TRBV6-4 and TRBJ2-5; D is uncertain. Germline V gene sequence: CDR1 MRHNA, CDR2 SNTAGT. This CDR3 is 15 amino acids long. Trimming shortened V by 3 bases and J by 2 bases, and 13 bases separated the two germline ends. CDR3 sequence reads: CASSETVEAQETQYF. As DNA, the CDR3 is TGTGCCAGCAGTGAGACCGTTGAGGCGCAAGAGACCCAGTACTTC.

The V call is TRBV5-8, the J call TRBJ2-7, with 10 positions matching TRBD1. Losses at the gene ends were 2 bases for V and 3 bases for J; bases not matched to a gene: 8. There are 16 residues in the CDR3. Germline V gene lookup returns CDR1 SGHTS and CDR2 YDEGEE. The CDR3 here is CASSLYPGQGFYEQYF. CDR3 nucleotide sequence: TGTGCCAGCAGCTTATACCCGGGACAGGGGTTCTACGAGCAGTACTTC.

DNA for the CDR3: TGTGCCAGCAGTTTTCCCGGGGGGACAAGGGCAACTTGGTATTTT. Its protein is CASSFPGGTRATWYF. This chain joins TRBV28 and TRBJ1-3; a weak D match, TRBD1 (6 bases). Trimming left V 3 bases short and J 16 bases short, with 25 bases between. Germline CDR1 reads MDHEN; CDR2 reads SYDVKM. This CDR3 region has 15 residues.

The chain is built from TRBV29-1 and TRBJ1-4; 7 bases match TRBD1. CDR1 is SQVTM and CDR2 is ANQGSEA in the germline V gene. The CDR3 runs 14 residues. V lost 4 bases, J lost 7 bases, and 9 bases stayed unmatched. CDR3: CSVGSTGQIEKLFF. CDR3 bases: TGCAGCGTTGGTAGTACGGGACAGATTGAAAAACTGTTTTTT. The whole variable domain, remainder taken from reference TRBV29-1 and TRBJ1-4, is SAVISQKPSRDICQRGTSLTIQCQVDSQVTMMFWYRQQPGQSLTLIATANQGSEATYESGFVIDKFPISRPNLTFSTLTVSNMSPEDSSIYLCSVGSTGQIEKLFFGSGTQLSVL.

The CDR3 DNA reads as TGCGCCAGCAGCTTGTCGCCTAGCGGAAGCACAGATACGCAGTATTTT. Translating gives CASSLSPSGSTDTQYF. The chain combines TRBV5-1 with TRBJ2-3; 7 nucleotides line up with TRBD2. The J segment lost 0 bases and the V segment lost 1 base, leaving 5 bases of the junction unmatched. Looked up from germline, CDR1 is SGHRS and CDR2 is YFSETQ. The CDR3 extends over 16 amino acids.

The chain couples TRBV3-1 (or the pseudogene TRBV3-2) to TRBJ2-3; D not certain. The ends were cut back, 3 bases at V and 0 bases at J, with 13 bases in the middle. The CDR3 extends over 16 amino acids. CDR1 LGHDT and CDR2 YNNKEL come from the germline V gene (reference sequence). The CDR3 reads CASSHLEPTSTDTQYF. The CDR3 bases are TGTGCCAGCAGCCACCTGGAGCCAACTAGCACAGATACGCAGTATTTT.

The chain combines TRBV9 with TRBJ1-4, with TRBD1 as a possible D gene (6 bases). This CDR3 comprises 17 residues. Looked up from germline, CDR1 is SGDLS and CDR2 is YYNGEE. V was pared by 2 bases and J by 5 bases, with 19 bases between. The CDR3 loop is CASSVSRTQGHNEKLFF. The CDR3 nucleotides are TGTGCCAGCAGCGTCTCGAGGACCCAGGGGCACAATGAAAAACTGTTTTTT.